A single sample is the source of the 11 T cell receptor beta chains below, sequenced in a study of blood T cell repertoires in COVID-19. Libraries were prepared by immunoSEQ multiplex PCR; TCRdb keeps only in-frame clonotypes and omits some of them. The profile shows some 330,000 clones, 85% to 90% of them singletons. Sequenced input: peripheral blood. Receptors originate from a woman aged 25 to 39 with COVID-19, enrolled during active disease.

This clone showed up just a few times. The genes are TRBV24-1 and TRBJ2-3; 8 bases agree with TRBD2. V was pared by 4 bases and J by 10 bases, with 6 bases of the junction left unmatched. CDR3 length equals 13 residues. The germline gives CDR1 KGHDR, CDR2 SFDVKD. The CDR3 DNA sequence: TGTGCCACCAGTGACAGAGGAGCGGGGGCGCAGTATTTT. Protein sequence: CATSDRGAGAQYF.

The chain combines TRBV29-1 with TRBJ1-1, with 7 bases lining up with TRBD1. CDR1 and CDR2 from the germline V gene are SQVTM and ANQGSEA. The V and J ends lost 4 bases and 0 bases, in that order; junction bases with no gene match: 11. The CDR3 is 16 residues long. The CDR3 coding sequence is TGCAGCGTTGGTCCCGGGACAGATGATATGAACACTGAAGCTTTCTTT. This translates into CSVGPGTDDMNTEAFF.

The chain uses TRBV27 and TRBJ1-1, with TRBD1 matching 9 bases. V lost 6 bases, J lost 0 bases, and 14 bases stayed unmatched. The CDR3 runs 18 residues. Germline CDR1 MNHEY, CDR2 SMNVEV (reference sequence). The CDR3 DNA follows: TGTGCCAGCAGGGTACAGGGGGCCCCATTCAAAATGAACACTGAAGCTTTCTTT. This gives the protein CASRVQGAPFKMNTEAFF.

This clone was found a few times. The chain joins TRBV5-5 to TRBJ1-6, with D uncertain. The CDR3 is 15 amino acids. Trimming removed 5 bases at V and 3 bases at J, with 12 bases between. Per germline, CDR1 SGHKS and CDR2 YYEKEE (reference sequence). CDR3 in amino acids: CASRAGRDYNSPLHF. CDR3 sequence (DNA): TGTGCCAGCAGGGCAGGACGGGACTATAATTCACCCCTCCACTTT. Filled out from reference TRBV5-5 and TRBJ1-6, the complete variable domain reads DAGVTQSPTHLIKTRGQQVTLRCSPISGHKSVSWYQQVLGQGPQFIFQYYEKEERGRGNFPDRFSARQFPNYSSELNVNALLLGDSALYLCASRAGRDYNSPLHFGNGTRLTVT.

The CDR3 sequence is CASSRSGLGVEQFF. In nucleotides, the CDR3 is TGCGCCAGCAGCCGGTCGGGACTAGGGGTTGAGCAGTTCTTC. This rearrangement joins TRBV4-1 to TRBJ2-1, with 8 positions matching TRBD2. J was trimmed by 9 bases and V by 4 bases; bases with no gene match: 8. Germline CDR1 MGHRA, CDR2 YSYEKL. The CDR3 length is 14 residues.

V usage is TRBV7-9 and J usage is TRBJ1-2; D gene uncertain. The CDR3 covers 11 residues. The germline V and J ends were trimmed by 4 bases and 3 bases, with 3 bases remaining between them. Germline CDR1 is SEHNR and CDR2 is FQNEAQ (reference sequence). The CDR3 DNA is TGTGCCAGCAGCTCTGACTATGGCTACACCTTC. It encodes CASSSDYGYTF.

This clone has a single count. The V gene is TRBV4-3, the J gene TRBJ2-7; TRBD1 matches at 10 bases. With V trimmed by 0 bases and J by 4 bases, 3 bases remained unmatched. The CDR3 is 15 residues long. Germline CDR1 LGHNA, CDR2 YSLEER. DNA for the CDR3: TGCGCCAGCAGCCAAGATTGGGGACAGGGGTACGAGCAGTACTTC. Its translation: CASSQDWGQGYEQYF.

Here the CDR3 reads CASSRWGGNVETQYF. The CDR3 region has the DNA TGTGCCAGCAGCAGATGGGGGGGGAACGTGGAGACCCAGTACTTC. The V and J genes are TRBV7-2 and TRBJ2-5; TRBD2 matches at 7 bases. V lost 5 bases to trimming and J lost 5 bases; unmatched junction nucleotides: 11. CDR1 and CDR2 (germline): SGHTA, FQGNSA. There are 15 residues in the CDR3.

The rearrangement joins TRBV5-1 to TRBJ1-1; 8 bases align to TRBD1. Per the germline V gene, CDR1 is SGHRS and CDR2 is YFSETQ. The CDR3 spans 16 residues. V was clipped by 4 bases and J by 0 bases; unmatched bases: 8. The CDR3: CASSETGAGLNTEAFF. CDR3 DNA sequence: TGCGCCAGCAGCGAGACAGGGGCTGGTTTGAACACTGAAGCTTTCTTT.

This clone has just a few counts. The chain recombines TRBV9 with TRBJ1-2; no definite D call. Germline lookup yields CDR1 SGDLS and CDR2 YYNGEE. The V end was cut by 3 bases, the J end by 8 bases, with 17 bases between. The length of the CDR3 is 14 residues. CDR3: CASSASGFSRGYTF. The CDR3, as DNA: TGTGCCAGCAGCGCATCGGGGTTTTCGAGGGGCTACACCTTC.

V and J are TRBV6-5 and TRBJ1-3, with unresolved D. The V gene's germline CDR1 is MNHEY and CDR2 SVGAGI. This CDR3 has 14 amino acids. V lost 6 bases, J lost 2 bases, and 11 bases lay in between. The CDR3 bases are TGTGCCAGCAGCAGAGGGAGGGCTGGAAACACCATATATTTT. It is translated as CASSRGRAGNTIYF.